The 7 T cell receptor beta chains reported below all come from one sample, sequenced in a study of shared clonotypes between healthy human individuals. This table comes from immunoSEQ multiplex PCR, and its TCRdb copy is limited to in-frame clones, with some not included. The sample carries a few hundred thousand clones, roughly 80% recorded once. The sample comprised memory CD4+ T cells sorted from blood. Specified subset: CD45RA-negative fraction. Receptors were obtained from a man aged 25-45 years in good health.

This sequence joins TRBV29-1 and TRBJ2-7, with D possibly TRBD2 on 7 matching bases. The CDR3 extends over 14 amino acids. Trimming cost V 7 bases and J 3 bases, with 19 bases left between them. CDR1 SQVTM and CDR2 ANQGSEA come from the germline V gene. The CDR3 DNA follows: TGCAGCGCCCTCCCAGGGGCGGGAGACTACGAGCAGTACTTC. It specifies CSALPGAGDYEQYF.

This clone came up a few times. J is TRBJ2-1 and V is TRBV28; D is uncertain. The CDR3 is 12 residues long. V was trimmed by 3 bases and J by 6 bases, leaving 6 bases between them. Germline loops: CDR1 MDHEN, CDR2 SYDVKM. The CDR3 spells CASSLDPNEQFF. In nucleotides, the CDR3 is TGTGCCAGCAGTTTGGATCCCAATGAGCAGTTCTTC.

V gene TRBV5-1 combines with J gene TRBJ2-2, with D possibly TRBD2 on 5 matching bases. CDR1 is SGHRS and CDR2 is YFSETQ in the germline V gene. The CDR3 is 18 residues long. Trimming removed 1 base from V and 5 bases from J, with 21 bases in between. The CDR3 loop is CASSLITITSGWTGELFF. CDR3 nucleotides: TGCGCCAGCAGCTTGATAACAATCACGTCGGGGTGGACCGGGGAGCTGTTTTTT.

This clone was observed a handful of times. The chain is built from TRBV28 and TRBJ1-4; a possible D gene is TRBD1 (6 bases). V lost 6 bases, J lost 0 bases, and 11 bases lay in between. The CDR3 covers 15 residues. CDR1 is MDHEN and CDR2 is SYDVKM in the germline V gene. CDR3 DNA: TGTGCCAGCAGCAGGGGTTCCACAACTAATGAAAAACTGTTTTTT. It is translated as CASSRGSTTNEKLFF.

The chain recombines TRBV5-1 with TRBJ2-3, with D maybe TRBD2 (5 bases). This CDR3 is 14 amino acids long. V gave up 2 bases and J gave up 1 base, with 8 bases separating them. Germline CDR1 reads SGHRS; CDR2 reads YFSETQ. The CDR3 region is CASSFREGTDTQYF. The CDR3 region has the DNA TGCGCCAGCAGCTTTCGGGAAGGCACAGATACGCAGTATTTT.

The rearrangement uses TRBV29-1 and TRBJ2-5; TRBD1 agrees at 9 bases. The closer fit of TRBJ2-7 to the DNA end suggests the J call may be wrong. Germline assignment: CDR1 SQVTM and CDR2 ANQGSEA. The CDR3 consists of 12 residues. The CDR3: CSARTGDHEQYF. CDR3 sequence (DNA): TGCAGCGCCCGGACAGGGGACCACGAGCAGTACTTC.

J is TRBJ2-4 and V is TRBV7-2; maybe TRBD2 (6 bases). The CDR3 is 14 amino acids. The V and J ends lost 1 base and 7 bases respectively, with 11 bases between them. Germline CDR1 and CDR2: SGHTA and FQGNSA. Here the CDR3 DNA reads TGTGCCAGCAGCTTAGAGCGGGTGGACAACATTCAGTACTTC. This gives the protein CASSLERVDNIQYF. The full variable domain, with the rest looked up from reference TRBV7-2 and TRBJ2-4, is GAGVSQSPSNKVTEKGKDVELRCDPISGHTALYWYRQSLGQGLEFLIYFQGNSAPDKSGLPSDRFSAERTGGSVSTLTIQRTQQEDSAVYLCASSLERVDNIQYFGAGTRLSVL.